A single sample is the source of the 19 T cell receptor beta chains below, sequenced in a study of T cell responses to AZD1222 COVID-19 vaccine. This table comes from immunoSEQ multiplex PCR, and its TCRdb copy is limited to in-frame clones, with some not included. The table has around 100,000 clones, roughly 88% seen once. Specimen: peripheral blood, collected on day 0 of AZD1222 vaccination. These receptors all stem from an adult in good health.

A single count supports this clone. The rearrangement links TRBV6-1 to TRBJ1-1; D gene uncertain. V lost 2 bases and J lost 3, with 16 bases in between. Germline V gene data show CDR1 as MNHNS and CDR2 as SASEGT. The CDR3 is 16 residues long. The CDR3 here is CASSEPRRATYTEAFF. The CDR3 DNA reads as TGTGCCAGCAGTGAACCCAGGAGAGCCACGTACACTGAAGCTTTCTTT.

The chain couples TRBV10-3 to TRBJ1-1; D gene unclear. Trimming pared 0 bases from V and 13 bases from J, leaving 12 bases between. The germline V gene encodes CDR1 ENHRY and CDR2 SYGVKD. The CDR3 contains 12 residues. The CDR3, as DNA: TGTGCCATCAGTGAGTCCGCCCGTGCGGATTTCTTT. The encoded protein is CAISESARADFF.

The rearrangement links TRBV27 to TRBJ2-7, with D perhaps matching TRBD1 (6 bases). This CDR3 spans 17 amino acids. CDR1 MNHEY and CDR2 SMNVEV come from the germline V gene (reference sequence). V lost 0 bases and J lost 3, with 18 bases in between. Here the CDR3 reads CASSLSGRGRDYYEQYF. CDR3 bases: TGTGCCAGCAGTTTATCAGGCAGGGGCAGGGATTACTACGAGCAGTACTTC.

The chain combines TRBV7-2 with TRBJ1-5; no reliable D call. The CDR3 spans 15 residues. Germline V gene data show CDR1 as SGHTA and CDR2 as FQGNSA. V was shortened by 0 bases and J by 9 bases, with 15 bases between the two germline ends. The CDR3 region is CASSLASQFEGPQHF. CDR3 coding DNA: TGTGCCAGCAGCTTAGCAAGCCAGTTCGAGGGGCCCCAGCATTTT. The full variable domain, completed using reference TRBV7-2 and TRBJ1-5, is GAGVSQSPSNKVTEKGKDVELRCDPISGHTALYWYRQSLGQGLEFLIYFQGNSAPDKSGLPSDRFSAERTGGSVSTLTIQRTQQEDSAVYLCASSLASQFEGPQHFGDGTRLSIL.

V is TRBV5-1 and J is TRBJ2-4; TRBD1 or TRBD2 may be the D gene (5 bases each). Trimming removed 3 bases from V and 0 bases from J, with 13 bases in between. CDR3 length equals 16 residues. Per the germline V gene, CDR1 is SGHRS and CDR2 is YFSETQ. The CDR3 nucleotides read TGCGCCAGCAGCTCCGGGACGGCTCTAGCCAAAAACATTCAGTACTTC. Amino acids: CASSSGTALAKNIQYF.

This sequence joins TRBV9 and TRBJ2-1; a possible D gene is TRBD1 (5 bases). V dropped 3 bases and J dropped 6 bases, with 19 bases sitting between them. The germline gives CDR1 SGDLS, CDR2 YYNGEE. The CDR3 covers 16 residues. The chain's CDR3 is CASSDRTRGTGNEQFF. DNA of the CDR3: TGTGCCAGCAGCGACCGAACAAGAGGAACAGGCAATGAGCAGTTCTTC.

This clone came up once. The V and J genes are TRBV7-9 and TRBJ2-7, with TRBD1 matching 9 bases. The CDR3 covers 15 residues. Trimming at V came to 3 bases and at J to 6 bases, leaving 9 bases not matched to a gene. Germline lookup yields CDR1 SEHNR and CDR2 FQNEAQ (reference sequence). CDR3 protein: CASSFVRTGEGEQYF. The CDR3 coding sequence is TGTGCCAGCAGCTTTGTCAGGACAGGGGAGGGCGAGCAGTACTTC.

The V call is TRBV7-3, the J call TRBJ1-3; D unresolved. Trimming stripped 5 bases from V and 3 bases from J, with 14 bases between. Germline V lookup: CDR1 SGHTA, CDR2 FQGTGA. This CDR3 is built from 15 residues. CDR3 protein: CASSPRREYGNTIYF. The CDR3 DNA follows: TGTGCCAGCAGCCCACGACGGGAGTATGGAAACACCATATATTTT.

The chain couples TRBV13 to TRBJ1-6; TRBD1 matches at 11 bases. This CDR3 is built from 13 residues. J was trimmed by 10 bases and V by 8 bases; bases with no gene match: 4. Germline CDR1 reads PRHDT; CDR2 reads FYEKMQ (reference sequence). In DNA form, the CDR3 reads TGTGCCAGCCGGACAGGGGGCGGGTCACCCCTCCACTTT. Translated, it gives CASRTGGGSPLHF. The full variable domain, its missing parts supplied by reference TRBV13 and TRBJ1-6, is AAGVIQSPRHLIKEKRETATLKCYPIPRHDTVYWYQQGPGQDPQFLISFYEKMQSDKGSIPDRFSAQQFSDYHSELNMSSLELGDSALYFCASRTGGGSPLHFGNGTRLTVT.

This chain joins TRBV11-3 and TRBJ2-7; D is uncertain. With 4 bases removed from V and 2 bases from J, the gap between germline ends came to 12 bases. This CDR3 is 14 amino acids long. Germline V gene data show CDR1 as SGHNT and CDR2 as YENEEA. CDR3 coding DNA: TGTGCCAGCAGCTCATCAATCGACCCCTACGAGCAGTACTTC. This translates into CASSSSIDPYEQYF.

This clone was found a few times. The genes are TRBV9 and TRBJ1-2; a weak D match, TRBD1 (6 bases). The germline V and J ends were trimmed by 4 bases and 0 bases, with 13 bases remaining between them. CDR1 and CDR2 (germline): SGDLS, YYNGEE. CDR3 size: 15 residues. The CDR3 DNA reads TGTGCCAGCAGCTCTGGGGGGGCGTCTAACTATGGCTACACCTTC. Amino acid sequence: CASSSGGASNYGYTF.

This clone is a singleton in its sample. The chain is built from TRBV7-6 and TRBJ2-2, with D perhaps TRBD1 (6 bases). The germline gives CDR1 SGHVS, CDR2 FNYEAQ. The CDR3 contains 15 residues. The V end was cut by 6 bases, the J end by 5 bases, with 16 bases between. CDR3 sequence: CASSLQGSGTGELFF. The CDR3 coding sequence is TGTGCCAGCAGTCTACAGGGATCGGGAACCGGGGAGCTGTTTTTT.

The chain carries TRBV29-1 and TRBJ2-1, with D tentatively TRBD2 (5 bases). CDR3 size: 12 residues. Germline CDR1 is SQVTM and CDR2 is ANQGSEA. The V gene lost 4 bases and the J gene lost 4 bases, with 8 bases spanning the gap. DNA of the CDR3: TGCAGCGTTGCCGGGAAGTACAATGAGCAGTTCTTC. Translated: CSVAGKYNEQFF.

For the CDR3, the DNA is TGTGCCAGCAGCAACGGACGCTTTAGCCAGTTCTTC. Translated: CASSNGRFSQFF. This rearrangement joins TRBV12-3 or TRBV12-4 to TRBJ2-1; unclear D gene. This CDR3 has 12 amino acids. Trimming removed 6 bases from V and 13 bases from J, with 16 bases in between.

A single count supports this clone. The chain recombines TRBV7-2 with TRBJ1-2; 9 nucleotides line up with TRBD1. The CDR3 has 14 residues. Germline CDR1 reads SGHTA; CDR2 reads FQGNSA. V gave up 5 bases and J gave up 2 bases; unmatched junction bases: 3. CDR3 loop: CASSRGQGNYGYTF. The CDR3 DNA is TGTGCCAGCAGCCGTGGACAGGGGAACTATGGCTACACCTTC.

The chain links TRBV5-1 to TRBJ2-2, with D tentatively TRBD1 or TRBD2 (5 bases each). CDR3 size: 15 residues. Germline loops: CDR1 SGHRS, CDR2 YFSETQ. The ends were cut back, 4 bases at V and 2 bases at J, with 12 bases in the middle. In DNA form, the CDR3 reads TGCGCCAGCAGCGGACGGGACCATAACACCGGGGAGCTGTTTTTT. This translates into CASSGRDHNTGELFF.

V gene TRBV9 combines with J gene TRBJ1-3; D is unclear. The germline gives CDR1 SGDLS, CDR2 YYNGEE. CDR3 size: 16 residues. Trimming shortened V by 4 bases and J by 0 bases, and 14 bases separated the two germline ends. The CDR3 sequence: CASSPRGDLSGNTIYF. The CDR3 DNA follows: TGTGCCAGCAGCCCTCGGGGAGACCTCTCTGGAAACACCATATATTTT.

The chain uses TRBV9 and TRBJ2-3; maybe TRBD2 (5 bases). V was trimmed by 2 bases and J by 3 bases, leaving 10 bases between them. The CDR3 is 14 residues long. Germline V gene data show CDR1 as SGDLS and CDR2 as YYNGEE. DNA of the CDR3: TGTGCCAGCAGCGTGGGGAGAAGTACAGATACGCAGTATTTT. Translating it yields CASSVGRSTDTQYF. Using reference TRBV9 and TRBJ2-3 for the parts outside the CDR3, the full variable domain is DSGVTQTPKHLITATGQRVTLRCSPRSGDLSVYWYQQSLDQGLQFLIQYYNGEERAKGNILERFSAQQFPDLHSELNLSSLELGDSALYFCASSVGRSTDTQYFGPGTRLTVL.

The chain is built from TRBV11-3 and TRBJ2-1, with TRBD2 matching over 9 bases. Per the germline V gene, CDR1 is SGHNT and CDR2 is YENEEA. The length of the CDR3 is 16 residues. J gave up 9 bases and V 5 bases, and 14 bases lay outside the gene matches. DNA for the CDR3: TGTGCCAGCAGCGTGATCTGGCGCGGGGGGGCCACTGAGCAGTTCTTC. Translated, it gives CASSVIWRGGATEQFF.